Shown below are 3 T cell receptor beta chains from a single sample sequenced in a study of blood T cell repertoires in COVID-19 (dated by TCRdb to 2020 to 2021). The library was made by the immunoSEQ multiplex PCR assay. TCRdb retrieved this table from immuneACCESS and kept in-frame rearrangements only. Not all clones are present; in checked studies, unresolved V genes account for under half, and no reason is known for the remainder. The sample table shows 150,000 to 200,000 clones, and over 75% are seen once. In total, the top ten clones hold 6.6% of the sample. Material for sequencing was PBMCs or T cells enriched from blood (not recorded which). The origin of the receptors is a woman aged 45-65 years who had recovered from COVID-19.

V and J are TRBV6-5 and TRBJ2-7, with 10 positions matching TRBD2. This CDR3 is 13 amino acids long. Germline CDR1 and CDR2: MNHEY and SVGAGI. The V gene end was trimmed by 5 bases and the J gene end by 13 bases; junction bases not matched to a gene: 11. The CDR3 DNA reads TGTGCCAGCAGTCCAACTTTAGCGGGGGGCCCCTACTTC. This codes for CASSPTLAGGPYF.

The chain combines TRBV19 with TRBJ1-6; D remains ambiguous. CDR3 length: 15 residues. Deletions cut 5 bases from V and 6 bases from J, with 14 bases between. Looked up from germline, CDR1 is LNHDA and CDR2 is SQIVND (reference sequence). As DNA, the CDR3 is TGTGCCAGTAGTCCTCGCGGACTAACTAATTCACCCCTCCACTTT. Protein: CASSPRGLTNSPLHF. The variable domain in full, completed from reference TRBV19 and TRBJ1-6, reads DGGITQSPKYLFRKEGQNVTLSCEQNLNHDAMYWYRQDPGQGLRLIYYSQIVNDFQKGDIAEGYSVSREKKESFPLTVTSAQKNPTAFYLCASSPRGLTNSPLHFGNGTRLTVT.

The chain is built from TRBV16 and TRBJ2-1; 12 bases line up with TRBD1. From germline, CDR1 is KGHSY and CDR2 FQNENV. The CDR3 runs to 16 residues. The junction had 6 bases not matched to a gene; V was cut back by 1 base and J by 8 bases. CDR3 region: CASSQFGTGGFDEQFF. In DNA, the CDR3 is TGTGCCAGCAGCCAATTCGGGACAGGGGGCTTCGATGAGCAGTTCTTC.